This T cell receptor beta chain originates from a study of T cells in Graves' hyperthyroidism and ophthalmopathy. This clonotype was seen repeatedly, ten times or more. RNA transcripts gave rise to amplified TCR beta CDR3 regions. The HTBI primer set was used in a first-round RT-PCR of the TCR CDR3. TCRdb called the multiplex PCR reads again in MiXCR, with one record for every CDR3 protein. The table lists approximately 220,000 distinct CDR3 sequences, about 18% of them singletons. V was pared by 0 bases and J by 4 bases, with 3 bases of the junction left unmatched. The germline gives CDR1 SGHKS, CDR2 YYEKEE (reference sequence). The CDR3 is 14 residues long.

Sequencing was carried out using blood. The TCR was taken from a man aged 40-50 years with Graves' hyperthyroidism. The chain employs TRBV5-5 and TRBJ1-2; 7 nucleotides agree with TRBD1. The CDR3 nucleotides are TGTGCCAGCAGCTTGGAATCAGGGGGCTATGGCTACACCTTC. Translating gives CASSLESGGYGYTF.